This T cell receptor beta chain was sequenced during a study of blood T cells in healthy people across ages. Study-wide points: Aged donors had fewer naive CD4+ cells and lower diversity than long-lived donors. From one million sequenced T cells, diversity estimates were lower bounds. Naive and antigen-experienced cells could not be conclusively compared, given unsorted PBMCs.

Notes on this clonotype: Its antigen is unidentified.

The second PCR ran about 6 to 11 cycles with a sample-barcoded 5' primer and J-beta primers. From each sample, at least 2.5 million paired-end reads containing CDR3 were obtained. TCRdb reprocessed the 5' RACE reads via MiXCR and lists one record per CDR3 protein. The table has hundreds of thousands of distinct CDR3 sequences, under 45% seen once; the top ten hold 15% to 25%. The clonotype originates from a man in his sixties in good health. Material for sequencing was blood.

This CDR3 is CASKIQGWTNTGELFF. CDR3 nucleotides: TGTGCCAGCAAAATACAGGGGTGGACGAACACCGGGGAGCTGTTTTTT. The chain uses TRBV6-1 and TRBJ2-2, with TRBD1 matching over 7 bases. The CDR3 extends over 16 amino acids. The germline CDR1 and CDR2 sequences are MNHNS and SASEGT. Unmatched junction bases numbered 8, after V lost 7 bases and J lost 0 bases.